The clone carrying this T cell receptor (beta chain) was counted between two and nine times. Its target is unknown. This CDR3 is 16 amino acids long. V was cut by 1 base and J by 7 bases, with 18 bases left in between. CDR1 is SGHKS, CDR2 YYEKEE, per germline (reference sequence). This sample was included in a study of T cells after yellow fever vaccination. Findings and caveats of the study: Post-booster reappearance was seen for most primary-vaccination clones (roughly 96% CD4, roughly 88% CD8).

A universal primer site and UMIs were added as TCR cDNA was made by 5'RACE template switching. MiXCR, run by TCRdb on the 5' RACE reads, gives a single entry per CDR3 protein. The profile covers 100,000 to 150,000 distinct CDR3 sequences, with over 8% appearing a single time and about 40% taken by the ten largest. The origin of this receptor is a man in his late teens or twenties who received the YFV17D yellow fever vaccine. This chain joins TRBV5-5 and TRBJ1-5; no clear D. The sample was CD8+ T cells sorted from PBMCs, taken on the day of the yellow fever booster vaccination. The CDR3: CASSLIVAARGQPQHF. CDR3 DNA: TGTGCCAGCAGCTTGATTGTGGCAGCTCGAGGGCAGCCCCAGCATTTT.